The clone carrying this TCR beta chain was seen a handful of times. This sample stems from a study of blood T cell repertoires in COVID-19. The wider study: T cells, B-cell-depleted T cells, or PBMCs supplied cDNA or gDNA.

The CDR3 contains 16 residues. Germline V gives CDR1 MNHNS, CDR2 SASEGT. Trimming removed 3 bases at V and 2 bases at J, with 14 bases between. As handled by the study authors: From reference gene primer amplification, estimates of nucleated cell counts were derived. Assay used: immunoSEQ multiplex PCR; TCRdb lists only in-frame clones, some missing. The V and J calls and the clone size are those of that table, but D and trimming were determined from the DNA. This sample yields 130,000 or so clones, of which more than 80% are seen a single time; roughly 4.5% belongs to the top ten. This TCR was sampled from a human donor in a cohort sampled during active COVID-19. The source material was peripheral blood. The chain carries TRBV6-1 and TRBJ1-3; no clear D gene. The DNA for the CDR3 is TGTGCCAGCAGTGATTGGGCGTCTGGTACTGGAAACACCATATATTTT. Amino acids: CASSDWASGTGNTIYF.